The T cell receptor (beta chain) under discussion was sequenced for a study of identical twins. Study outcomes and limitations: Out-of-frame alpha sequences common to twins exhibited a surplus of low generation probability. Abundant cord blood beta clonotypes carried fewer insertions; memory repertoires showed none.

This clonotype was picked up many times. The antigen remains unidentified. The CDR3 covers 16 residues. V shed 3 bases, J shed 2 bases, and the junction held 6 bases outside the gene matches. TCRdb redid the calling of the 5' RACE reads with MiXCR, one entry per CDR3 protein. The sample holds approximately 220,000 distinct CDR3 sequences, less than 8% seen once. Separately, the same data were catalogued under a study of yellow fever vaccine responses in identical twins. Per that study: In identical twins, vaccine T cell responses appeared partly shared and partly individual.

Sequencing input: memory (CD45RO+) T cells sorted from blood. This TCR was recovered from a woman aged 18 to 35 in good health. This rearrangement joins TRBV12-3 or TRBV12-4 to TRBJ2-5; TRBD2 agrees at 10 bases. CDR3 nucleotides: TGTGCCAGCAGTTTTCGAGCGGGGGGGCCTCAAGAGACCCAGTACTTC. Amino acid sequence: CASSFRAGGPQETQYF.